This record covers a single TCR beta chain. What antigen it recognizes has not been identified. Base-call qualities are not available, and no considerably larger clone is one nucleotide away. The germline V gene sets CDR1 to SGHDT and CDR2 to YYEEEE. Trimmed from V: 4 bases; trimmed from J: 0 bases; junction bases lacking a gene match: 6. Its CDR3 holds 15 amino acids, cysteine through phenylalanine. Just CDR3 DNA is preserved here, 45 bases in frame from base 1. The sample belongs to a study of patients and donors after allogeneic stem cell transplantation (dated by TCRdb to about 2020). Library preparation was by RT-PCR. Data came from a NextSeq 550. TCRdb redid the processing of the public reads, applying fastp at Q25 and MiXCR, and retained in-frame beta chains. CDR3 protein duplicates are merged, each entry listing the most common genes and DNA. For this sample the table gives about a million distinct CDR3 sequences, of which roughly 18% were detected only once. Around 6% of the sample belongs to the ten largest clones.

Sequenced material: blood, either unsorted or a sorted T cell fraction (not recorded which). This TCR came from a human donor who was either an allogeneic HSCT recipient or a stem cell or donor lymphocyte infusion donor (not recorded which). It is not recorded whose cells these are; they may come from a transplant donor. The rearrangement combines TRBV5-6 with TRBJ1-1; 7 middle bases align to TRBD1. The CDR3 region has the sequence CASSTYRGLNTEAFF. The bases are TGTGCCAGCAGCACGTACAGGGGCCTGAACACTGAAGCTTTCTTT.